These 19 T cell receptor beta chains were all obtained from the same sample, sequenced in a study of blood T cell repertoires in COVID-19. TCRdb keeps only in-frame clones here, not all; method: immunoSEQ multiplex PCR. There are over 200,000 clones in the sample; roughly 86% occur only once, and 0.65% to 0.9% lies in the top ten. What was sequenced was peripheral blood. The receptors here all came from a woman in her thirties with acute or convalescent COVID-19.

The J gene is TRBJ2-1, the V gene TRBV19, with TRBD2 matching over 7 bases. The CDR3 spans 15 residues. Trimming took 3 bases from V and 10 from J; bases not matched to a gene: 12. Germline assignment: CDR1 LNHDA and CDR2 SQIVND (reference sequence). The CDR3 loop reads CASSMSEASGFEQFF. The CDR3 DNA reads as TGTGCCAGTAGTATGAGCGAAGCTAGCGGCTTCGAGCAGTTCTTC.

Written as DNA, the CDR3 is TGTGCCAGCAGCCTCAGGAACACTGAAGCTTTCTTT. Encoded protein: CASSLRNTEAFF. The chain links TRBV6-2 or TRBV6-3 to TRBJ1-1, with no clear D. This CDR3 has 12 residues. Per germline, CDR1 MNHEY and CDR2 SVGEGT. Trimming took off 6 bases at V and 1 base at J, with 6 bases between the two ends.

V is TRBV2 and J is TRBJ2-3; D is perhaps TRBD2 (6 bases). CDR3 size: 16 residues. V was trimmed by 2 bases and J by 4 bases, leaving 16 bases between them. Germline V lookup: CDR1 SNHLY, CDR2 FYNNEI. DNA for the CDR3: TGTGCCAGCAGTGAATCCCTGACTAGTTACCCAGATACGCAGTATTTT. Translation: CASSESLTSYPDTQYF.

The genes are TRBV5-8 and TRBJ2-5; D is perhaps TRBD1 (5 bases). The CDR3 has 14 residues. The germline CDR1 and CDR2 sequences are SGHTS and YDEGEE. Trimming removed 0 bases at V and 5 bases at J, with 11 bases between. As DNA, the CDR3 is TGTGCCAGCAGCTTGGAACAGGCCTTGGAGACCCAGTACTTC. This gives the protein CASSLEQALETQYF.

This chain uses TRBV6-1 with TRBJ2-6; 8 nucleotides align to TRBD1. Germline values: CDR1 MNHNS, CDR2 SASEGT. This CDR3 has 16 residues. Trimming removed 3 bases from V and 0 bases from J; junction bases left unmatched: 1. Here the CDR3 reads CASSDQGASGANVLTF. The CDR3 coding sequence is TGTGCCAGCAGTGACCAGGGGGCCTCTGGGGCCAACGTCCTGACTTTC.

The chain is built from TRBV4-1 and TRBJ2-2; 11 nucleotides align to TRBD1. The V gene's germline CDR1 is MGHRA and CDR2 YSYEKL. This CDR3 is built from 17 residues. With 0 bases clipped from V and 4 bases from J, the junction kept 4 bases outside the gene matches. As DNA, the CDR3 is TGCGCCAGCAGCCAAGATGGCGGGACAGGGGGCACCGGGGAGCTGTTTTTT. It codes for CASSQDGGTGGTGELFF.

A single count supports this clone. The rearrangement joins TRBV6-6 to TRBJ2-2; 7 bases match TRBD1. Per the germline V gene, CDR1 is MNHNY and CDR2 is SVGAGI (reference sequence). This CDR3 has 13 residues. V lost 6 bases and J lost 3; bases outside the gene matches: 1. The CDR3 DNA sequence: TGTGCCAGCAGAGGGGGCGACACCGGGGAGCTGTTTTTT. This encodes CASRGGDTGELFF.

The chain recombines TRBV6-5 with TRBJ2-7; 10 nucleotides align to TRBD1. This CDR3 contains 12 residues. CDR1 is MNHEY and CDR2 is SVGAGI in the germline V gene. V was pared by 7 bases and J by 6 bases, with 3 bases of the junction left unmatched. In DNA, the CDR3 is TGTGCCAGCACTCGGGACAGGGGCGAGCAGTACTTC. Translating it yields CASTRDRGEQYF.

The gene calls are TRBV5-6 and TRBJ2-3, with D perhaps TRBD1 (5 bases). The CDR3 is 16 amino acids. V lost 3 bases to trimming and J lost 5 bases, with 19 bases between them. Germline V gives CDR1 SGHDT, CDR2 YYEEEE. The CDR3 here is CASSSRGSQLQDTQYF. The CDR3 DNA sequence: TGTGCCAGCAGCTCAAGGGGTAGTCAGCTGCAAGATACGCAGTATTTT.

This clone occurred once. For the CDR3, the DNA is TGTGCCAGCAGCACCGGGACAGAAGGGGTTGGCTACACCTTC. This sequence encodes CASSTGTEGVGYTF. The chain is built from TRBV6-5 and TRBJ1-2; 7 nucleotides match TRBD1. The germline gives CDR1 MNHEY, CDR2 SVGAGI. V dropped 6 bases and J dropped 7; count of bases not matched to a gene: 11. This CDR3 contains 14 residues.

This chain links TRBV6-5 with TRBJ1-2, with a possible D match to TRBD1 (6 bases). Trimming removed 6 bases from V and 8 bases from J, with 16 bases in between. The CDR3 length is 13 residues. Germline values: CDR1 MNHEY, CDR2 SVGAGI. The CDR3 DNA reads as TGTGCCAGCAGCCAAGGGCAGGGGCGCGGCTACACCTTC. As protein: CASSQGQGRGYTF.

This chain's CDR3 is CASGPTGANVLTF. The CDR3 DNA follows: TGTGCCAGCGGGCCGACTGGGGCCAACGTCCTGACTTTC. The chain combines TRBV6-5 with TRBJ2-6; the D is unclear. Deletions cut 8 bases from V and 2 bases from J, with 7 bases between. Germline V gene sequence: CDR1 MNHEY, CDR2 SVGAGI. CDR3 length equals 13 residues.

The chain employs TRBV19 and TRBJ1-5; 7 positions match TRBD1. Germline CDR1 is LNHDA and CDR2 is SQIVND (reference sequence). CDR3 length: 13 amino acids. With 6 bases clipped from V and 6 bases from J, the junction kept 5 bases outside the gene matches. Here the CDR3 DNA reads TGTGCCAGTAGGGGACAGATGGGTCAGCCCCAGCATTTT. Translating it yields CASRGQMGQPQHF. Based on the CDR3 plus reference TRBV19 and TRBJ1-5, the full variable domain is DGGITQSPKYLFRKEGQNVTLSCEQNLNHDAMYWYRQDPGQGLRLIYYSQIVNDFQKGDIAEGYSVSREKKESFPLTVTSAQKNPTAFYLCASRGQMGQPQHFGDGTRLSIL.

The chain carries TRBV10-3 and TRBJ1-4; tentative D call: TRBD1 (6 bases). V was clipped by 3 bases and J by 6 bases, with 11 bases between them. Germline CDR1 is ENHRY and CDR2 is SYGVKD. The CDR3 totals 14 residues. The CDR3 protein is CAISELGQYEKLFF. The CDR3 nucleotides are TGTGCCATCAGTGAACTAGGACAGTATGAAAAACTGTTTTTT.

The chain uses TRBV5-1 and TRBJ2-2, with 10 bases matching TRBD2. The V gene end was trimmed by 2 bases and the J gene end by 0 bases; junction bases not matched to a gene: 4. This CDR3 contains 17 residues. CDR1 and CDR2 (germline): SGHRS, YFSETQ. CDR3 loop: CASSFGTSAPNTGELFF. The CDR3 coding sequence is TGCGCCAGCAGCTTTGGGACTAGCGCTCCGAACACCGGGGAGCTGTTTTTT.

J is TRBJ2-4 and V is TRBV6-2 or TRBV6-3; D remains ambiguous. Trimming cost V 5 bases and J 5 bases, with 10 bases left between them. Germline assignment: CDR1 MNHEY and CDR2 SVGEGT. The CDR3 contains 13 residues. CDR3 residues: CASSVLEQNIQYF. The CDR3 DNA reads as TGTGCCAGCAGTGTTCTAGAGCAAAACATTCAGTACTTC.

The chain links TRBV4-1 to TRBJ1-1, with D unresolved. The CDR3 has 14 residues. Trimming left V 1 base short and J 1 base short, with 7 bases between. Germline V gene sequence: CDR1 MGHRA, CDR2 YSYEKL. CDR3 sequence (DNA): TGCGCCAGCAGCCAAGGTCAATGGAACACTGAAGCTTTCTTT. Translated: CASSQGQWNTEAFF.

The chain uses TRBV6-4 and TRBJ2-1, with D perhaps matching TRBD2 (5 bases). This CDR3 is built from 16 residues. Trimming pared 5 bases from V and 3 bases from J, leaving 17 bases between. Germline CDR1 reads MRHNA; CDR2 reads SNTAGT. CDR3 protein: CASSTSRDVVYNEQFF. The DNA of the CDR3 is TGTGCCAGCAGTACCTCGAGGGATGTGGTCTACAATGAGCAGTTCTTC.

This chain links TRBV6-2 or TRBV6-3 with TRBJ2-5; 7 bases fit TRBD1. The CDR3 runs to 14 residues. Germline CDR1 is MNHEY and CDR2 is SVGEGT. The J segment lost 3 bases and the V segment lost 5 bases, leaving 6 bases of the junction unmatched. CDR3 sequence (DNA): TGTGCCAGCAGTGGACAGGATTTAAAAGAGACCCAGTACTTC. Translating it yields CASSGQDLKETQYF.